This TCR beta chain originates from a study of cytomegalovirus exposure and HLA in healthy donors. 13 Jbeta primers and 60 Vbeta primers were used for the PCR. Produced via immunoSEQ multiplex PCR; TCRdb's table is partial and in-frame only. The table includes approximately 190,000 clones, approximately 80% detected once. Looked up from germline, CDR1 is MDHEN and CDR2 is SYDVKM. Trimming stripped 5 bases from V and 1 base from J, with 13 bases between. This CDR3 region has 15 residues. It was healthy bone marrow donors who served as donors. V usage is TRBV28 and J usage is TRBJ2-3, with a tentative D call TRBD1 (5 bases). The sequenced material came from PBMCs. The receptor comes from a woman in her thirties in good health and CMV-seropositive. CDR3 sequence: CASSGAHHGTDTQYF. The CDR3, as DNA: TGTGCCAGCAGTGGGGCACACCACGGCACAGATACGCAGTATTTT.